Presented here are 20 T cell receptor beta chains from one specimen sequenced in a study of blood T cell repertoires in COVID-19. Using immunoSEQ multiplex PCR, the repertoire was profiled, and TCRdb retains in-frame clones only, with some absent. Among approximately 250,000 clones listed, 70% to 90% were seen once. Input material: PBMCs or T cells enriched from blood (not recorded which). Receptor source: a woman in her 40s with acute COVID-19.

The CDR3 DNA is TGTGCCAGCAGAACGGGACTCAGCACAGATACGCAGTATTTT. As protein: CASRTGLSTDTQYF. The rearrangement links TRBV2 to TRBJ2-3; tentatively, D is TRBD2 (6 bases). There are 14 residues in the CDR3. CDR1 is SNHLY, CDR2 FYNNEI, per germline. Trimming took off 6 bases at V and 0 bases at J, with 10 bases between the two ends.

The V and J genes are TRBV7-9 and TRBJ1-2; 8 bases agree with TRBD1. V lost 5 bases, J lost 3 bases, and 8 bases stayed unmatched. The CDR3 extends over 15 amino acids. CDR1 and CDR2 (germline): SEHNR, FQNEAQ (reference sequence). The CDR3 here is CASSRPTGVYYGYTF. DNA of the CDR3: TGTGCCAGCAGCCGGCCGACAGGGGTGTACTATGGCTACACCTTC.

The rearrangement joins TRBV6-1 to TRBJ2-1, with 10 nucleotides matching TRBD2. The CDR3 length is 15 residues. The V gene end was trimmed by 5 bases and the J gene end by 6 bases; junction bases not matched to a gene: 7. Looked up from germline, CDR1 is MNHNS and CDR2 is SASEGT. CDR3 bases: TGTGCCAGCAGTATTCTAGCGGGGGTTCTCAATGAGCAGTTCTTC. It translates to CASSILAGVLNEQFF.

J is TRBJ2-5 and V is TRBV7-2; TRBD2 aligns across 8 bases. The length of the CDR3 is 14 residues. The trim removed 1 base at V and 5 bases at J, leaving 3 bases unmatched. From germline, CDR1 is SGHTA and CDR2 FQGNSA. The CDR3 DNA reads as TGTGCCAGCAGCTTAGGTAGCGGGACCGAGACCCAGTACTTC. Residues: CASSLGSGTETQYF.

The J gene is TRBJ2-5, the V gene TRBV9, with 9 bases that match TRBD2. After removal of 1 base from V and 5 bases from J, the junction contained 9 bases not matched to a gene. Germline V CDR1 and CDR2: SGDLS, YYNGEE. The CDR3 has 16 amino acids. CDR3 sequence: CASSVWVSSGKETQYF. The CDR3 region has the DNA TGTGCCAGCAGCGTATGGGTCTCTAGCGGGAAGGAGACCCAGTACTTC.

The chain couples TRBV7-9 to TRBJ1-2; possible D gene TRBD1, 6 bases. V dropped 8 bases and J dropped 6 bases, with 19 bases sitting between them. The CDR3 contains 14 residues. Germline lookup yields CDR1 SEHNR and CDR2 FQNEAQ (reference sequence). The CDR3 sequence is CASVRGSITDGYTF. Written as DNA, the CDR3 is TGTGCCAGCGTCAGGGGATCGATAACTGATGGCTACACCTTC.

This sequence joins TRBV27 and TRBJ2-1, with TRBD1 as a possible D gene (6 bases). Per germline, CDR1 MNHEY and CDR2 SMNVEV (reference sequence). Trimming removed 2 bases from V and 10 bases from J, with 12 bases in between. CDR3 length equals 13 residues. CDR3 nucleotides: TGTGCCAGCAGTTTAAGGTCGACAGGAGAGCAGTTCTTC. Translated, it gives CASSLRSTGEQFF.

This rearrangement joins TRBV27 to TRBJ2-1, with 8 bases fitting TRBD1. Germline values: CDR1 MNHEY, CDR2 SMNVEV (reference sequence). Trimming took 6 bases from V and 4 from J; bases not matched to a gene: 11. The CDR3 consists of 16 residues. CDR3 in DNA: TGTGCCAGCAGGACACAGGGGGGATTGGGTTACAATGAGCAGTTCTTC. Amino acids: CASRTQGGLGYNEQFF.

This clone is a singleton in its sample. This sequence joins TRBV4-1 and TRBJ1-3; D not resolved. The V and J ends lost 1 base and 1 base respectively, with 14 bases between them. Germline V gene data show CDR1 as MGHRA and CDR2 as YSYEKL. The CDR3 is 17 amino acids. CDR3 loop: CASSQGPHFQSGNTIYF. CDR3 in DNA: TGCGCCAGCAGCCAAGGGCCACATTTCCAGTCTGGAAACACCATATATTTT.

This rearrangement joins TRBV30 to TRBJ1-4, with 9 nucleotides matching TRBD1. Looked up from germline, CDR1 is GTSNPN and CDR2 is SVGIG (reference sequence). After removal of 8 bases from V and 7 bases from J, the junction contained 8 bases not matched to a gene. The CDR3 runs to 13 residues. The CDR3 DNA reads TGTGCCGGCTACGGGACAGGGAGTGAAAAACTGTTTTTT. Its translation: CAGYGTGSEKLFF.

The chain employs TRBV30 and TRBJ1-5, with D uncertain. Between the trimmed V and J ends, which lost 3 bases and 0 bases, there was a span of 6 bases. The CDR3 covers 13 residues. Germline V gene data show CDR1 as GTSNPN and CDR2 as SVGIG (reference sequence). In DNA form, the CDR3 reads TGTGCCTGGAGCAAAAATAGCAATCAGCCCCAGCATTTT. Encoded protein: CAWSKNSNQPQHF.

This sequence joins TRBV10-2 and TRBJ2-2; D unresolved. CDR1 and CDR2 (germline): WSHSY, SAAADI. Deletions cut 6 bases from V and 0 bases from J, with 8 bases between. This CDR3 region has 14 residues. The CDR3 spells CASSLSANTGELFF. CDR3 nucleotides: TGCGCCAGCAGCCTTTCCGCGAACACCGGGGAGCTGTTTTTT.

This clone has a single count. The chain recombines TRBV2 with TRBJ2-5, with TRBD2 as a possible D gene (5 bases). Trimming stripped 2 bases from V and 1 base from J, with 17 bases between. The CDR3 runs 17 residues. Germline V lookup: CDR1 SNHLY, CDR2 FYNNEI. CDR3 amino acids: CASSEKPLGAAQETQYF. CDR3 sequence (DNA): TGTGCCAGCAGTGAAAAACCCCTAGGAGCGGCCCAAGAGACCCAGTACTTC.

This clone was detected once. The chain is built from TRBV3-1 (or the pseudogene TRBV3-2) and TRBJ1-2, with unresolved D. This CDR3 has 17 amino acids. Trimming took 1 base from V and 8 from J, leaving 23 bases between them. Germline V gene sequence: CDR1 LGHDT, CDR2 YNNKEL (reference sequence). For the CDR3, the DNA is TGTGCCAGCAGCCAAGTGCTGTGGAGGTACACAGCAGGAGGCTACACCTTC. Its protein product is CASSQVLWRYTAGGYTF.

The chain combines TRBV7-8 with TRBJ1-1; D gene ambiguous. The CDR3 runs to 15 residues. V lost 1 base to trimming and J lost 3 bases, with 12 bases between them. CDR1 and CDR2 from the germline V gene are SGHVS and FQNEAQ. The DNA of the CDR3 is TGTGCCAGCAGCTTAGAGGCGGGGTGGTACACTGAAGCTTTCTTT. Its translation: CASSLEAGWYTEAFF.

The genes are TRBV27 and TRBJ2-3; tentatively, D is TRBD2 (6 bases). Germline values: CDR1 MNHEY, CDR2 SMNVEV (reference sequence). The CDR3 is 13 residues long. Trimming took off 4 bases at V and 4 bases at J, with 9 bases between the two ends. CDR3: CASSSWGADTQYF. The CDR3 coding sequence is TGTGCCAGCAGTTCTTGGGGGGCAGATACGCAGTATTTT.

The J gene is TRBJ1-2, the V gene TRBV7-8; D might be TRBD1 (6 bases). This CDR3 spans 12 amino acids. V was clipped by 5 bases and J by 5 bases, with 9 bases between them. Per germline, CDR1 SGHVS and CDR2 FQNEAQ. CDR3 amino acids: CASSLQGYGYTF. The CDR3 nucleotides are TGTGCCAGCAGCCTACAGGGTTATGGCTACACCTTC.

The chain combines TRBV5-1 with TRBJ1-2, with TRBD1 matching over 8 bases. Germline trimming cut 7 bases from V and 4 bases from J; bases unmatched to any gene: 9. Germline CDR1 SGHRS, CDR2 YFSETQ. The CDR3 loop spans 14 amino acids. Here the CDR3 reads CASRWTGSPYGYTF. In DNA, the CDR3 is TGCGCCAGCCGATGGACAGGGAGCCCCTATGGCTACACCTTC. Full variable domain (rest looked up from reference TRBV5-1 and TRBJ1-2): KAGVTQTPRYLIKTRGQQVTLSCSPISGHRSVSWYQQTPGQGLQFLFEYFSETQRNKGNFPGRFSGRQFSNSRSEMNVSTLELGDSALYLCASRWTGSPYGYTFGSGTRLTVV.

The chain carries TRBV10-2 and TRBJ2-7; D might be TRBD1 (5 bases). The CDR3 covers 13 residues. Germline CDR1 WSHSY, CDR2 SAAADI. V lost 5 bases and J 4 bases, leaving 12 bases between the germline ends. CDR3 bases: TGCGCCAGCAGTAATGGCAGGGATTACGAGCAGTACGTC. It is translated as CASSNGRDYEQYV.

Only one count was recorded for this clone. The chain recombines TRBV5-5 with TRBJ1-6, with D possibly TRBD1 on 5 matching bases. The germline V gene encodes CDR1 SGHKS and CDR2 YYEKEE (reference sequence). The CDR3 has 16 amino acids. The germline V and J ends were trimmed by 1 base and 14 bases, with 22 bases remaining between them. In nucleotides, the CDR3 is TGTGCCAGCAGCTTGTTATCAGGGCAGGCCAATTTAGCCCTCCACTTT. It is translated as CASSLLSGQANLALHF.